Shown below are 14 T cell receptor beta chains from a single sample sequenced in a study of CD8 T cells in ankylosing spondylitis. The study, taken as a whole, reports: Ankylosing spondylitis blood seemed to carry a telltale TCR beta motif made of several highly homologous variants.

Via MiXCR, TCRdb re-called the 5' RACE reads, giving one row per CDR3 protein. The sample has around 140,000 distinct CDR3 sequences, over 15% seen once. What these receptors recognize is not known. The source material was blood, either unsorted or a sorted T cell fraction (not recorded which). The receptors originated from a male donor with ankylosing spondylitis.

This clonotype has a handful of counts. The chain is built from TRBV4-3 and TRBJ1-5, with TRBD1 as a possible D gene (6 bases). CDR1 and CDR2 from the germline V gene are LGHNA and YSLEER. The CDR3 covers 15 residues. The V gene lost 4 bases and the J gene lost 7 bases, with 17 bases spanning the gap. The CDR3: CASSPGTHRGQPQHF. The DNA for the CDR3 is TGCGCCAGCAGCCCAGGGACACATCGGGGGCAGCCCCAGCATTTT.

This clonotype came up a few times. The chain uses TRBV27 and TRBJ2-7; D might be TRBD1 or TRBD2, each matching 7 bases. This CDR3 has 14 amino acids. CDR1 and CDR2 (germline): MNHEY, SMNVEV (reference sequence). Trimming shortened V by 5 bases and J by 7 bases, and 18 bases separated the two germline ends. As DNA, the CDR3 is TGTGCCAGCAGTCCCCCAGGGGGGGTCAGGGAGCAGTACTTC. Its protein is CASSPPGGVREQYF.

This clonotype was detected a few times. Here the CDR3 DNA reads TGTGCCAGCAGTTTGGGCGGTTCGGGGCTTGAAGCTTTCTTT. It translates to CASSLGGSGLEAFF. The chain uses TRBV12-3 or TRBV12-4 and TRBJ1-1, with D maybe TRBD1 (5 bases). The V gene lost 3 bases and the J gene lost 7 bases, with 15 bases spanning the gap. The CDR3 loop spans 14 amino acids.

The V and J genes are TRBV7-9 and TRBJ2-5; the D is unclear. From germline, CDR1 is SEHNR and CDR2 FQNEAQ (reference sequence). V was cut by 5 bases and J by 4 bases, with 5 bases left in between. This CDR3 is 11 amino acids long. The CDR3 protein is CASSTRETQYF. The DNA for the CDR3 is TGTGCCAGCAGCACCCGAGAGACCCAGTACTTC.

This clonotype was seen only a few times. The rearrangement uses TRBV2 and TRBJ2-7, with TRBD2 matching over 9 bases. Losses at the gene ends were 1 base for V and 3 bases for J; bases not matched to a gene: 4. Germline CDR1 and CDR2: SNHLY and FYNNEI. This CDR3 spans 15 amino acids. CDR3 in amino acids: CASSEGLAGLYEQYF. The CDR3 DNA reads TGTGCCAGCAGTGAAGGGCTAGCGGGACTCTACGAGCAGTACTTC.

This clonotype was observed a handful of times. The genes are TRBV9 and TRBJ2-7, with D possibly TRBD2 on 5 matching bases. Trimming removed 3 bases at V and 2 bases at J, with 9 bases between. The CDR3 contains 13 residues. CDR1 SGDLS and CDR2 YYNGEE come from the germline V gene. CDR3 nucleotide sequence: TGTGCCAGCAGCGCCGGGCGGGCCTACGAGCAGTACTTC. Protein sequence: CASSAGRAYEQYF.

In this sample, this clonotype turned up a few times. The V gene is TRBV4-2, the J gene TRBJ2-3, with 15 bases that match TRBD2. The CDR3 loop spans 19 amino acids. Germline V gene data show CDR1 as LGHNA and CDR2 as YNFKEQ. Losses at the gene ends were 0 bases for V and 5 bases for J; bases not matched to a gene: 9. CDR3 nucleotides: TGTGCCAGCAGCCAAGAAGGACTAGCGGGAGGGTCTCAGAGAGATACGCAGTATTTT. It yields the protein CASSQEGLAGGSQRDTQYF.

By sample share, this clonotype is medium-sized (0.01 to 0.1%). This chain uses TRBV11-3 with TRBJ2-1; D unresolved. V lost 5 bases to trimming and J lost 6 bases, with 8 bases between them. Germline V gene lookup returns CDR1 SGHNT and CDR2 YENEEA. The CDR3 is 12 residues long. CDR3 nucleotide sequence: TGTGCCAGCAGCACTGCCCCCAATGAGCAGTTCTTC. It is translated as CASSTAPNEQFF.

The chain employs TRBV20-1 and TRBJ2-1; D ambiguous. Germline V gene lookup returns CDR1 DFQATT and CDR2 SNEGSKA (reference sequence). The CDR3 is 11 amino acids. Trimming took off 2 bases at V and 4 bases at J, with 3 bases between the two ends. The CDR3 bases are TGCAGTGCTAGACAGTACAATGAGCAGTTCTTC. Translating gives CSARQYNEQFF.

This clonotype has a handful of counts. The chain recombines TRBV7-6 with TRBJ2-2; TRBD2 agrees at 10 bases. Germline V gene sequence: CDR1 SGHVS, CDR2 FNYEAQ. The V and J ends lost 3 bases and 6 bases, in that order; junction bases with no gene match: 4. This CDR3 is 15 amino acids long. The DNA of the CDR3 is TGTGCCAGCAGCTTTTCTAGCGGGAGCGCCGGGGAGCTGTTTTTT. It specifies CASSFSSGSAGELFF.

The chain couples TRBV4-1 to TRBJ2-3; possible D gene TRBD1, 5 bases. The CDR3 is 15 residues long. Germline V gene data show CDR1 as MGHRA and CDR2 as YSYEKL. Trimming pared 4 bases from V and 6 bases from J, leaving 17 bases between. The CDR3 DNA is TGCGCCAGCAGCCCGTGGGGCGGAGAAGCGGATACGCAGTATTTT. It translates to CASSPWGGEADTQYF.

The chain has TRBV9 and TRBJ2-1; 9 nucleotides line up with TRBD2. Looked up from germline, CDR1 is SGDLS and CDR2 is YYNGEE. V shed 0 bases and J 0 bases; nucleotides not matched to a gene: 1. CDR3 length: 16 residues. The CDR3 sequence: CASSVEAGGSYNEQFF. Written as DNA, the CDR3 is TGTGCCAGCAGCGTAGAAGCGGGAGGCTCCTACAATGAGCAGTTCTTC.

The V and J genes are TRBV7-8 and TRBJ2-7; 8 bases agree with TRBD2. Unmatched junction bases numbered 2, after V lost 5 bases and J lost 2 bases. Looked up from germline, CDR1 is SGHVS and CDR2 is FQNEAQ. The CDR3 covers 13 residues. CDR3 sequence (DNA): TGTGCCAGCAGCGCGGGACTAGCCTACGAGCAGTACTTC. This sequence encodes CASSAGLAYEQYF.

V usage is TRBV15 and J usage is TRBJ2-1; D not resolved. Trimming shortened V by 0 bases and J by 10 bases, and 10 bases separated the two germline ends. The CDR3 spans 13 residues. Looked up from germline, CDR1 is LNHNV and CDR2 is YYDKDF (reference sequence). The CDR3 DNA reads as TGTGCCACCAGCAGAGATGTTGGCTGGGAGCAGTTCTTC. Translation: CATSRDVGWEQFF.